These 27 T cell receptor beta chains share one sample of origin, sequenced in a study of response to subunit inactivated influenza vaccine. TCRdb redid the calling of the RT-PCR reads with MiXCR, one entry per CDR3 protein. The sample has under 550,000 distinct CDR3 sequences, approximately 6.9% seen once; the top ten hold roughly 14%. The material sequenced was PBMCs from blood, taken less than 30 months after vaccination. The receptors stem from a man aged 45-69 years who received an inactivated influenza vaccine.

This clonotype came up many times. At one end the junction does not follow the germline gene, possibly because of a read error. The chain is built from TRBV7-2 and TRBJ2-5; D call uncertain. Per germline, CDR1 SGHTA and CDR2 FQGNSA. This CDR3 has 14 residues. As DNA, the CDR3 is TGTGCCAGCAACTTAGGCCTGGGCACGGAGACCCAGTACTTC. As protein: CASNLGLGTETQYF.

In its sample, this clonotype was seen many times. The rearrangement links TRBV20-1 to TRBJ2-3; D might be TRBD2 (5 bases). This CDR3 has 16 amino acids. Germline CDR1 is DFQATT and CDR2 is SNEGSKA (reference sequence). Trimming shortened V by 4 bases and J by 5 bases, and 22 bases separated the two germline ends. Here the CDR3 reads CSATKLPAGVGDTQYF. In nucleotides, the CDR3 is TGCAGTGCTACCAAACTGCCGGCGGGTGTAGGAGATACGCAGTATTTT.

This clonotype came up a few times. The chain has TRBV28 and TRBJ1-4, with D possibly TRBD1 on 5 matching bases. The germline V and J ends were trimmed by 4 bases and 0 bases, with 12 bases remaining between them. Germline V gene sequence: CDR1 MDHEN, CDR2 SYDVKM. The CDR3 runs 16 residues. CDR3 residues: CASSSIDSATNEKLFF. CDR3 nucleotides: TGTGCCAGCAGTTCAATCGACAGCGCAACTAATGAAAAACTGTTTTTT.

This clonotype was recorded at least ten times. V gene TRBV5-1 combines with J gene TRBJ2-2; D not certain. Germline lookup yields CDR1 SGHRS and CDR2 YFSETQ. Trimming shortened V by 4 bases and J by 6 bases, and 16 bases separated the two germline ends. The CDR3 covers 15 residues. The CDR3 bases are TGCGCCAGCAGCACCCAGACCACTGGGGCCGGGGAGCTGTTTTTT. This gives the protein CASSTQTTGAGELFF.

V is TRBV4-3 and J is TRBJ2-1, with 10 bases identical to TRBD2. Germline V lookup: CDR1 LGHNA, CDR2 YSLEER. V gave up 0 bases and J gave up 9 bases; unmatched junction bases: 14. There are 18 residues in the CDR3. In nucleotides, the CDR3 is TGCGCCAGCAGCCAAGAACTGGTAGGAACTAGCGGGAACGGTGAGCAGTTCTTC. This sequence encodes CASSQELVGTSGNGEQFF.

This clonotype occurred many times. The chain is built from TRBV7-2 and TRBJ2-1; D remains ambiguous. In germline, CDR1 is SGHTA, CDR2 FQGNSA. The V end was cut by 4 bases, the J end by 7 bases, with 11 bases between. The CDR3 has 13 amino acids. CDR3 sequence: CASSSTPANEQFF. The CDR3 coding sequence is TGTGCCAGCAGCTCTACACCCGCGAATGAGCAGTTCTTC.

This clonotype was observed a few times. This chain connects TRBV4-1 to TRBJ2-5, with 7 nucleotides matching TRBD2. The CDR3 contains 18 residues. Germline assignment: CDR1 MGHRA and CDR2 YSYEKL. V was clipped by 3 bases and J by 5 bases; unmatched bases: 18. The CDR3 coding sequence is TGCGCCAGCAGCCATGGCGCCGGGACTATCGGGAATTGGGAGACCCAGTACTTC. Amino acid sequence: CASSHGAGTIGNWETQYF.

This clonotype has at least ten counts. The J gene is TRBJ2-2, the V gene TRBV6-1; weak D call: TRBD2 (6 bases). This CDR3 is built from 15 residues. The V end lost 6 bases, the J end lost 6 bases, and 17 bases lay between the germline ends. CDR1 is MNHNS, CDR2 SASEGT, per germline. CDR3 nucleotides: TGTGCCAGCAGCTTTTGGGGGGAAGGGGCCGGGGAGCTGTTTTTT. Translating gives CASSFWGEGAGELFF.

This chain connects TRBV7-9 to TRBJ2-5, with D hard to call. The length of the CDR3 is 15 residues. CDR1 SEHNR and CDR2 FQNEAQ come from the germline V gene (reference sequence). The germline V and J ends were trimmed by 10 bases and 1 base, with 19 bases remaining between them. CDR3: CATRPVGGRQETQYF. The CDR3 DNA sequence: TGTGCCACCAGACCCGTGGGCGGACGCCAAGAGACCCAGTACTTC.

The chain has TRBV5-1 and TRBJ2-2; D perhaps matches TRBD2 (6 bases). The CDR3 contains 17 residues. The V end was cut by 3 bases, the J end by 5 bases, with 20 bases between. The germline V gene encodes CDR1 SGHRS and CDR2 YFSETQ. This chain's CDR3 is CASSSRIRGSGTGELFF. The CDR3 DNA reads TGCGCCAGCAGCTCCCGAATCCGGGGGAGTGGGACCGGGGAGCTGTTTTTT.

This clonotype has a count of ten or more. This chain uses TRBV27 with TRBJ2-1, with D unclear. V dropped 0 bases and J dropped 8 bases, with 14 bases sitting between them. This CDR3 has 15 amino acids. CDR1 is MNHEY and CDR2 is SMNVEV in the germline V gene (reference sequence). CDR3 DNA sequence: TGTGCCAGCAGTTTATCTCCAGCCTATGGCGATGAGCAGTTCTTC. Translating it yields CASSLSPAYGDEQFF.

In this sample, this clonotype turned up a few times. Written as DNA, the CDR3 is TGTGCCAGCAGCCAAAGGTCCCTAGCGTCGAATGAGCAGTTCTTC. Protein: CASSQRSLASNEQFF. J is TRBJ2-1 and V is TRBV3-1; D is possibly TRBD2 (6 bases). The V end was cut by 2 bases, the J end by 7 bases, with 15 bases between. This CDR3 spans 15 amino acids. Germline-derived CDR1 and CDR2 are LGHDT and YNNKEL (reference sequence).

V and J are TRBV20-1 and TRBJ2-3, with D possibly matching TRBD2 (6 bases). The CDR3 extends over 15 amino acids. Trimming removed 5 bases at V and 3 bases at J, with 18 bases between. CDR1 DFQATT and CDR2 SNEGSKA come from the germline V gene (reference sequence). The CDR3 is CSAPPAAGRTDTQYF. The CDR3 DNA follows: TGCAGTGCTCCCCCGGCAGCGGGCCGTACAGATACGCAGTATTTT.

This chain uses TRBV19 with TRBJ2-7; TRBD1 might be the D (6 bases). The CDR3 covers 14 residues. Trimming shortened V by 3 bases and J by 3 bases, and 12 bases separated the two germline ends. Germline CDR1 is LNHDA and CDR2 is SQIVND (reference sequence). The CDR3: CASSIGQTGYEQYF. CDR3 bases: TGTGCCAGTAGTATCGGACAGACCGGCTACGAGCAGTACTTC.

This rearrangement joins TRBV10-3 to TRBJ2-7; 10 positions match TRBD1. V was clipped by 8 bases and J by 4 bases; unmatched bases: 11. Germline V gene sequence: CDR1 ENHRY, CDR2 SYGVKD. The CDR3 runs to 15 residues. The CDR3 nucleotides are TGTGCCATCTGTGTAAGACAGGGGGCCTCGTACGAGCAGTACTTC. This translates into CAICVRQGASYEQYF.

V usage is TRBV4-2 and J usage is TRBJ2-7, with 8 bases matching TRBD2. The V gene's germline CDR1 is LGHNA and CDR2 YNFKEQ. The CDR3 runs to 16 residues. After removal of 1 base from V and 2 bases from J, the junction contained 7 bases not matched to a gene. CDR3 nucleotide sequence: TGTGCCAGCAGCCAAGCTTCGCGCGGGGGGACCTACGAGCAGTACTTC. Translation: CASSQASRGGTYEQYF.

In its sample, this clonotype was seen many times. The genes are TRBV28 and TRBJ1-5, with D maybe TRBD1 (5 bases). The CDR3 extends over 15 amino acids. V lost 2 bases, J lost 0 bases, and 8 bases lay in between. The germline V gene encodes CDR1 MDHEN and CDR2 SYDVKM. CDR3 DNA: TGTGCCAGCAGTTTAAGGGGTTATAGCAATCAGCCCCAGCATTTT. It specifies CASSLRGYSNQPQHF. The full variable domain, its missing parts supplied by reference TRBV28 and TRBJ1-5, is DVKVTQSSRYLVKRTGEKVFLECVQDMDHENMFWYRQDPGLGLRLIYFSYDVKMKEKGDIPEGYSVSREKKERFSLILESASTNQTSMYLCASSLRGYSNQPQHFGDGTRLSIL.

This clonotype has only a few counts. V usage is TRBV15 and J usage is TRBJ2-1; TRBD1 matches 7 bases. Germline CDR1 is LNHNV and CDR2 is YYDKDF (reference sequence). The CDR3 loop spans 15 amino acids. The ends lost 4 bases at V and 4 bases at J; junction bases unmatched: 7. The CDR3, as DNA: TGTGCCACCAGCACGTCCCGGGACAGTTACAATGAGCAGTTCTTC. Its protein is CATSTSRDSYNEQFF.

A few counts support this clonotype. The chain joins TRBV20-1 to TRBJ2-3; TRBD2 matches at 10 bases. Germline CDR1 reads DFQATT; CDR2 reads SNEGSKA (reference sequence). The CDR3 covers 14 residues. V lost 6 bases, J lost 1 base, and 4 bases stayed unmatched. CDR3: CSAATSGGTDTQYF. The CDR3 DNA reads TGCAGTGCCGCTACTAGCGGGGGCACAGATACGCAGTATTTT.

The rearrangement joins TRBV27 to TRBJ1-5, with D possibly matching TRBD1 (5 bases). Germline V gives CDR1 MNHEY, CDR2 SMNVEV (reference sequence). The CDR3 runs to 14 residues. Deletions cut 8 bases from V and 7 bases from J, with 18 bases between. Here the CDR3 DNA reads TGTGCCAGCGCCGCGGGAGGGGTAAACCAGCCCCAGCATTTT. Protein sequence: CASAAGGVNQPQHF.

This clonotype was found a few times. The genes are TRBV12-3 or TRBV12-4 and TRBJ2-3; 9 nucleotides match TRBD2. This CDR3 is built from 17 residues. With V trimmed by 6 bases and J by 4 bases, 14 bases remained unmatched. Here the CDR3 reads CASSPNAVAGAPDTQYF. The CDR3 DNA reads as TGTGCCAGCAGCCCCAACGCGGTAGCGGGGGCACCAGATACGCAGTATTTT.

This clonotype was picked up many times. The chain carries TRBV20-1 and TRBJ1-6; D uncertain. V shed 3 bases and J shed 0 bases, with 12 bases lying between them. The CDR3 loop spans 16 amino acids. Germline V gene sequence: CDR1 DFQATT, CDR2 SNEGSKA (reference sequence). As DNA, the CDR3 is TGCAGTGCTAGGGATGTTGTAAGCTCCTATAATTCACCCCTCCACTTT. Protein product: CSARDVVSSYNSPLHF.

This clonotype was found a few times. The gene calls are TRBV29-1 and TRBJ2-3, with 9 bases that match TRBD2. Germline V CDR1 and CDR2: SQVTM, ANQGSEA. The V gene end was trimmed by 5 bases and the J gene end by 0 bases; junction bases not matched to a gene: 9. CDR3 length: 16 residues. The CDR3 loop is CSVRGASGISTDTQYF. The CDR3 DNA follows: TGCAGCGTTCGTGGAGCTAGCGGGATTAGCACAGATACGCAGTATTTT.

The sample holds a few counts of this clonotype. V gene TRBV7-9 combines with J gene TRBJ2-5; the D is unclear. The V end lost 8 bases, the J end lost 5 bases, and 15 bases lay between the germline ends. CDR1 SEHNR and CDR2 FQNEAQ come from the germline V gene (reference sequence). This CDR3 has 13 amino acids. CDR3: CASAEAESETQYF. DNA of the CDR3: TGTGCCAGCGCTGAAGCTGAATCCGAGACCCAGTACTTC.

V gene TRBV28 combines with J gene TRBJ2-1; TRBD2 aligns across 11 bases. The ends lost 6 bases at V and 8 bases at J; junction bases unmatched: 12. The CDR3 sequence is 16 residues long. The germline V gene has CDR1 MDHEN and CDR2 SYDVKM. The chain's CDR3 is CASSFYLAGGWDEQFF. In DNA form, the CDR3 reads TGTGCCAGCAGCTTTTACTTAGCGGGAGGGTGGGATGAGCAGTTCTTC. Looking up the rest from reference TRBV28 and TRBJ2-1 gives the full variable domain: DVKVTQSSRYLVKRTGEKVFLECVQDMDHENMFWYRQDPGLGLRLIYFSYDVKMKEKGDIPEGYSVSREKKERFSLILESASTNQTSMYLCASSFYLAGGWDEQFFGPGTRLTVL.

This chain uses TRBV9 with TRBJ2-7, with D uncertain. V was shortened by 0 bases and J by 2 bases, with 12 bases between the two germline ends. The CDR3 runs 15 residues. Germline values: CDR1 SGDLS, CDR2 YYNGEE. CDR3 coding DNA: TGTGCCAGCAGCGTAGCTCTGGGCCGAGCCTACGAGCAGTACTTC. Translating it yields CASSVALGRAYEQYF.

The chain combines TRBV5-1 with TRBJ2-5; D gene unclear. Trimming left V 0 bases short and J 3 bases short, with 12 bases between. Germline V lookup: CDR1 SGHRS, CDR2 YFSETQ. This CDR3 has 15 residues. CDR3 sequence: CASSLAGRTEETQYF. In DNA, the CDR3 is TGCGCCAGCAGCTTGGCCGGCAGAACAGAAGAGACCCAGTACTTC.